A selection of T cell receptor beta chains follows, all from one sample in a study of blood T cell repertoires in COVID-19. TCRdb keeps only in-frame clones here, not all; method: immunoSEQ multiplex PCR. The table lists approximately 450,000 clones, about 89% of them singletons, with around 4.5% in the top ten. The source material was peripheral blood. These receptors originate from a woman younger than 45 with acute or convalescent COVID-19. Both conserved end residues are part of each CDR3. D genes are given only for firm matches. Clone size is shown for a subset of rows, as once, few, many or a class of expanded clone.

size	V	D	J	CDR3	DNA
-	TRBV5-1	-	TRBJ2-3	CASSLVVSTDTQYF	TGCGCCAGCAGCTTGGTTGTAAGCACAGATACGCAGTATTTT
medium-sized	TRBV5-4	-	TRBJ2-4	CASSLEGVGDIQYF	TGTGCCAGCAGCTTGGAGGGGGTGGGCGACATTCAGTACTTC
-	TRBV11-2	TRBD2	TRBJ2-3	CASSFPSGGGTDTQYF	TGTGCCAGCAGCTTCCCTAGCGGGGGGGGCACAGATACGCAGTATTTT
-	TRBV25-1	-	TRBJ1-1	CASSRGTEAFF	TGTGCCTCATCTCGGGGGACTGAAGCTTTCTTT
-	TRBV4-1	TRBD2	TRBJ2-7	CASSVPSGGGEQYF	TGCGCCAGCAGCGTACCTAGCGGGGGGGGCGAGCAGTACTTC
-	TRBV3-1/TRBV3-2	-	TRBJ2-4	CASSPTRGNIQYF	TGTGCCAGCAGCCCCACCCGAGGTAACATTCAGTACTTC
-	TRBV18	TRBD1	TRBJ1-4	CASSPGDRGKTNEKLFF	TGTGCCAGCTCACCGGGAGACAGGGGGAAAACTAATGAAAAACTGTTTTTT
-	TRBV5-1	-	TRBJ2-2	CASSLEGLGAGELFF	TGCGCCAGCAGCTTGGAGGGACTGGGTGCCGGGGAGCTGTTTTTT
-	TRBV4-1	-	TRBJ1-3	CASSQSRLGGAGNTIYF	TGCGCCAGCAGCCAGTCTCGGTTGGGAGGCGCGGGAAACACCATATATTTT
-	TRBV6-5	TRBD1	TRBJ1-1	CASRGDRAPEAFF	TGTGCCAGCAGGGGGGACAGGGCCCCTGAAGCTTTCTTT
-	TRBV2	TRBD1	TRBJ1-2	CASNRDRNSYGYTF	TGTGCCAGCAATCGGGACAGGAATTCCTATGGCTACACCTTC
-	TRBV30	TRBD1	TRBJ2-2	CAWVDRGQFNTGELFF	TGTGCCTGGGTAGACAGGGGGCAGTTCAACACCGGGGAGCTGTTTTTT
once	TRBV11-2	-	TRBJ1-4	CASSLELRPPAEKLFF	TGTGCCAGCAGCTTAGAACTCAGGCCGCCGGCCGAAAAACTGTTTTTT
few	TRBV4-1	TRBD2	TRBJ2-1	CASSQVGGDSPRQFF	TGCGCCAGCAGCCAGGTCGGGGGGGACTCTCCGCGGCAGTTCTTC
-	TRBV11-2	-	TRBJ2-7	CASSLSGSTYEQYF	TGTGCCAGCAGCTTATCAGGCAGCACCTACGAGCAGTACTTC
once	TRBV9	-	TRBJ2-1	CASSVGAEAKGNEQFF	TGTGCCAGCAGCGTAGGGGCGGAGGCAAAGGGTAATGAGCAGTTCTTC
-	TRBV28	-	TRBJ1-2	CASSFPPGGGNRDGYTF	TGTGCCAGCAGTTTCCCCCCGGGTGGAGGGAATCGGGATGGCTACACCTTC